A single sample is the source of the 8 T cell receptor beta chains below, sequenced in a study of cytomegalovirus exposure and HLA in healthy donors. The PCR employed 60 Vbeta primers together with 13 Jbeta primers. The protocol was immunoSEQ multiplex PCR, while the TCRdb copy is restricted to in-frame clones and leaves out a portion. Of about 67,000 clones in the sample, 80% to 90% are singletons; the top ten hold 9% to 14%. Specimen: PBMCs. The receptors here all came from a woman in her thirties in good health and CMV-seropositive.

This clone came up a few times. The chain combines TRBV28 with TRBJ2-3; D is ambiguous. Germline-derived CDR1 and CDR2 are MDHEN and SYDVKM. CDR3 length: 15 residues. The V gene lost 5 bases and the J gene lost 3 bases, with 15 bases spanning the gap. CDR3 residues: CASSVIRLRTDTQYF. CDR3 nucleotides: TGTGCCAGCAGTGTAATCAGGTTGAGAACAGATACGCAGTATTTT.

CDR3 amino acids: CASSRGTAPVYGYTF. CDR3 sequence (DNA): TGTGCCAGCAGCCGAGGGACAGCTCCGGTCTATGGCTACACCTTC. The chain joins TRBV4-2 to TRBJ1-2; TRBD1 aligns across 7 bases. The V gene's germline CDR1 is LGHNA and CDR2 YNFKEQ. With 4 bases clipped from V and 4 bases from J, the junction kept 9 bases outside the gene matches. This CDR3 has 15 residues.

The V and J genes are TRBV27 and TRBJ1-1; 7 bases agree with TRBD1. Germline CDR1 is MNHEY and CDR2 is SMNVEV (reference sequence). The trim removed 5 bases at V and 5 bases at J, leaving 14 bases unmatched. The CDR3 spans 16 residues. This CDR3 is CASSPIPGQTATEAFF. CDR3 nucleotides: TGTGCCAGCAGTCCGATCCCGGGACAGACGGCGACTGAAGCTTTCTTT.

This rearrangement joins TRBV28 to TRBJ2-7; TRBD1 matches at 8 bases. CDR1 and CDR2 (germline): MDHEN, SYDVKM. The V segment lost 4 bases and the J segment 3 bases; nucleotides outside the gene matches: 14. The CDR3 has 17 residues. CDR3: CASSSQGDASTFYEQYF. The CDR3 DNA reads TGTGCCAGCAGTTCACAGGGGGATGCATCGACTTTCTACGAGCAGTACTTC.

The rearrangement uses TRBV27 and TRBJ1-3; weak D call: TRBD1 (5 bases). Germline loops: CDR1 MNHEY, CDR2 SMNVEV (reference sequence). V was cut by 6 bases and J by 6 bases, with 12 bases left in between. CDR3 length: 13 residues. The CDR3 bases are TGTGCCAGCAGCCCTCGGGGGTTAAACACCATATATTTT. Protein: CASSPRGLNTIYF.

CDR3 nucleotide sequence: TGTGCCAGCAGATATCTAGGGACAGACAATCAGCCCCAGCATTTT. Amino acids: CASRYLGTDNQPQHF. V gene TRBV28 combines with J gene TRBJ1-5; the match to TRBD1 covers 7 bases. This CDR3 is 15 amino acids long. Germline V CDR1 and CDR2: MDHEN, SYDVKM. The V gene end was trimmed by 6 bases and the J gene end by 3 bases; junction bases not matched to a gene: 8.

The rearrangement links TRBV21-1 to TRBJ2-5; the DNA was not used to check the table's D call, TRBD2. TRBV21-1 counts as a pseudogene. The CDR3 is 15 amino acids. CDR3 DNA: TGTGCCAGCAGCAAAGTCAAGGTACTACAAGAGACCCAGTACTTC. It codes for CASSKVKVLQETQYF.

This sequence joins TRBV27 and TRBJ2-3; D unclear. Germline CDR1 MNHEY, CDR2 SMNVEV (reference sequence). V was trimmed by 3 bases and J by 0 bases, leaving 7 bases between them. CDR3 length: 14 residues. For the CDR3, the DNA is TGTGCCAGCAGTTTCTCTCCTAGCACAGATACGCAGTATTTT. It yields the protein CASSFSPSTDTQYF.